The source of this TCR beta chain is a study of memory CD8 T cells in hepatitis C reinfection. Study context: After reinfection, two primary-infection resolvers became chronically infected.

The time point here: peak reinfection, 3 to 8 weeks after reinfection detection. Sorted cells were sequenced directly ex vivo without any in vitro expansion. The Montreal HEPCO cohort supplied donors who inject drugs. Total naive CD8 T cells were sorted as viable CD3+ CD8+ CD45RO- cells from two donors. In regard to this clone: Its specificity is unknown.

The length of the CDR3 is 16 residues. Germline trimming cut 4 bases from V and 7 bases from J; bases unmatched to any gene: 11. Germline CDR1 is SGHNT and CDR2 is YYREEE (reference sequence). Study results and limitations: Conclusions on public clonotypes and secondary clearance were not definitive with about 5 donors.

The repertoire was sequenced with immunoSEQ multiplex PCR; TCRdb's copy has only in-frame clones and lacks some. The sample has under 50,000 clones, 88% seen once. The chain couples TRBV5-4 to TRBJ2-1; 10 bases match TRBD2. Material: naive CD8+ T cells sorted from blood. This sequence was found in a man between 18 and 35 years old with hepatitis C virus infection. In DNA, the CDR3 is TGTGCCAGCAGCCCATCAGCGGGAGGGCCTAATAATGAGCAGTTCTTC. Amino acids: CASSPSAGGPNNEQFF.